This TCR beta chain was identified during a study of metastatic and nonmetastatic thyroid tumors. Overall study context: Thyroid patients, malignant and benign, had repertoires compared across blood and tumor or nodule tissue. Study findings and constraints: A significant increase in TCR beta diversity was reportedly seen in malignant thyroid tumors relative to benign nodules, in blood and tumor.

Germline V gene lookup returns CDR1 SGHAT and CDR2 FQNNGV. Trimming shortened V by 1 base and J by 3 bases, and 12 bases separated the two germline ends. The CDR3 contains 15 residues. As originally analysed: CDR3 was compared across clinicopathological groups, and the resulting differences were used to build a distant-metastasis classifier for papillary thyroid cancer. TCRdb re-called the PCR reads through MiXCR. The authors' filters were not applied to this entry. The sample has 25,000 to 30,000 clones, approximately 17% seen once; the top ten hold around 6.5%. All patients were treatment-naive before thyroid surgery. The sample holds many counts of this clone. Its antigen remains unknown.

The sequence was obtained from a male donor with papillary thyroid cancer or a benign thyroid nodule (not recorded which). Some clones in this sample may be carry-over from other donors' samples. The chain joins TRBV11-2 to TRBJ1-1; D uncertain. The sample comprised blood. This chain's CDR3 is CASSLGRVSDTEAFF. For the CDR3, the DNA is TGTGCCAGCAGCTTAGGTCGAGTCAGCGACACTGAAGCTTTCTTT. The full variable domain, with the rest looked up from reference TRBV11-2 and TRBJ1-1, is EAGVAQSPRYKIIEKRQSVAFWCNPISGHATLYWYQQILGQGPKLLIQFQNNGVVDDSQLPKDRFSAERLKGVDSTLKIQPAKLEDSAVYLCASSLGRVSDTEAFFGQGTRLTVV.